Sequencing of this TCR beta chain was carried out in a study of T cell responses to AZD1222 COVID-19 vaccine. Using immunoSEQ multiplex PCR, the repertoire was profiled, and TCRdb retains in-frame clones only, with some absent. The sample has some 150,000 clones, roughly 90% seen once. Trimming took off 2 bases at V and 3 bases at J, with 12 bases between the two ends. The germline V gene encodes CDR1 SNHLY and CDR2 FYNNEI. This CDR3 has 15 residues. This clonotype was sampled from an adult who received the AZD1222 COVID-19 vaccine. The chain has TRBV2 and TRBJ2-3; D could derive from TRBD1 or TRBD2 (6 bases each). The sequences come from peripheral blood, collected 28 days after the second AZD1222 dose. In DNA, the CDR3 is TGTGCCAGCAGTGAAAGCGGAGGGGGAACAGATACGCAGTATTTT. It translates to CASSESGGGTDTQYF.